One and the same sample provided the 2 T cell receptor beta chains below, sequenced in a study of blood T cell repertoires in COVID-19. Only in-frame clones appear in the TCRdb table, and some are missing; sequencing was by immunoSEQ multiplex PCR. The sample records about 220,000 clones, approximately 85% being singletons. Sequencing was performed on peripheral blood. The receptors derive from a woman aged 70 to 79 with acute or convalescent COVID-19.

In this sample, this clone turned up a few times. CDR3 DNA sequence: TGTGCCAGCAAGACAGGCGGGAACACTGAAGCTTTCTTT. This sequence encodes CASKTGGNTEAFF. The chain employs TRBV27 and TRBJ1-1; possibly TRBD1 for D (6 bases). V was pared by 7 bases and J by 1 base, with 10 bases between. The CDR3 sequence is 13 residues long. CDR1 is MNHEY and CDR2 is SMNVEV in the germline V gene (reference sequence).

The rearrangement links TRBV10-3 to TRBJ2-5; weak D call: TRBD2 (6 bases). The CDR3 is 15 residues long. The germline V gene encodes CDR1 ENHRY and CDR2 SYGVKD. The V end was cut by 8 bases, the J end by 0 bases, with 16 bases between. CDR3 bases: TGTGCCATCGGGGGGTCACGGGGAGACCAAGAGACCCAGTACTTC. Amino acids: CAIGGSRGDQETQYF.